The entry below describes one T cell receptor (beta chain). The antigen it recognizes is unknown. A junction end diverges from the germline sequence, so it may reflect a read error. The 39 donors, aged roughly 6 to 95 years, were systemically healthy Caucasian individuals from Russia. Ten milliliters of peripheral blood were drawn from each donor into EDTA-treated Vacutainer tubes. Ficoll-Paque density-gradient centrifugation was used to isolate PBMCs, with at least 6 million per sample. Total RNA was extracted from PBMCs with Trizol reagent, with at least 6 micrograms obtained per sample. The percentages of naive CD45RAhigh/CD27high T cells were determined by flow cytometry on a PBMC aliquot from every donor. The sample comes from a study of blood T cells in healthy people across ages (dated by TCRdb to the mid-2010s). About the investigation overall: Template switching captured roughly one uniquely barcoded TCR beta cDNA molecule per two T cells in model experiments. Age-related changes in TCR beta repertoire diversity were measured in the study by deep sequencing normalized with unique cDNA molecular identifiers. Donors were grouped into four age groups: young (average 16 years), middle-aged (roughly 40), aged (over 55) and long-lived (over 80). To avoid experimental bias, donors of different ages were distributed randomly across sequencing lanes. Two additional independent replicas of 1 million unique cDNA reads from the same blood draw were analyzed for two donors (one aged 18 to 30 and one aged 80 or older).

What the research found in general, with its limitations: Estimates of total diversity from one million sequenced T cells were regarded as lower bounds and underestimates. There was a strong correlation between observed TCR beta diversity and the percentage of naive T cells measured by flow cytometry. Bulk unsorted PBMC profiling prevented conclusive comparison of naive and antigen-experienced compartments. Observed TCR beta diversity per million T cells fell roughly linearly with age, and a significant reduction was already apparent by age around 44. The long-lived group showed more naive CD4+ T cells, fewer expanded clones and increased TCR diversity than the aged group, suggesting age selection. The CMV infection status of donors was not known, potentially confounding age-related changes in expanded clonotypes.

CDR3 length: 15 amino acids, cysteine to phenylalanine. The DNA shown is the 45-base CDR3, in frame from base 1. Libraries were prepared through 5' RACE. Sequencing was carried out with an Illumina HiSeq 2500. A second roughly 7 to 11 cycle PCR used a sample-barcoded 5' primer and a J-beta primer mix. A unique molecular identifier was introduced onto each TCR beta cDNA molecule by a template-switch 5' adaptor carrying 12 random nucleotides. Each sample yielded at least 3 million CDR3-containing paired-end reads. First-strand cDNA was synthesized from all RNA with the Mint cDNA synthesis kit, primed by a TRBC-specific oligonucleotide. All cDNA was treated with uracil-DNA glycosylase and then went through a first 18-cycle PCR with the universal primers M1SS and BC2_uni_R. The published analysis was carried out like this. For normalization, 1 million high-quality reads, each with a distinct molecular identifier, were randomly selected from each sample. Reads sharing molecular identifiers were discarded rather than binned into consensus sequences. CDR3 identification, clonotype clustering and error correction used MiTCR with a Q25 quality threshold and the strictest error-elimination algorithm. A nonparametric unseen species model with Euler transformation was used to estimate a lower bound on total TCR beta diversity. TCRdb passed the public sequencing reads through fastp at Q25 and MiXCR, retaining productive beta sequences. Rows merge per CDR3 protein into single entries with the most common DNA and genes. These V and J calls derive from TCRdb rather than the authors' analysis. In this sample the table shows roughly 1.4 million distinct CDR3 sequences, almost 60% of which occur a single time. The leading ten clones occupy under 8.5% of the sample.

The clonotype originates from a man between 18 and 35 years old in good health. Input material: blood. The chain was built from TRBV12-3 or TRBV12-4 and TRBJ2-5; the D segment cannot be called with confidence. The CDR3 protein is CASSLVAARLETQYF. The DNA sequence follows: TGTGCCAGCAGCTTAGTCGCCGCCCGTTTAGAGACCCAGTACTTC.